The following is a T cell receptor beta chain sequence with its context. The antigen is not known. Building of the TCR beta libraries involved iRepertoire HTBI primers and Arm-PCR of CDR3 regions. TCRdb recomputed calls from the multiplex PCR reads with MiXCR, one row per CDR3 protein. Among 350,000 to 450,000 distinct CDR3 sequences listed, around 14% were seen once. This sample is drawn from a study of regulatory T cells in long-lasting Graves disease. Study outcomes and limitations: Relative to new patients (approximately 1,000), persistent patients exhibited greater sharing of public clonotypes (around 3,000).

Sample time point: newly diagnosed GD, antithyroid drugs for less than 3 months. Researchers made the TCR library from RNA that was extracted from PBMCs. Trimming stripped 0 bases from V and 4 bases from J, with 12 bases between. The germline V gene has CDR1 SGHAT and CDR2 FQDESV (reference sequence). The length of the CDR3 is 15 residues. This same sample was also taken into another study, of T cells in Graves' hyperthyroidism and ophthalmopathy. This second study says: The hyperthyroidism was newly diagnosed and had lasted under 2 months; the patients were aged 18 to 65. Clinical symptoms, serum thyroxine, TRAb, thyroid ultrasound and orbital computed tomography informed diagnoses. With the HTBI primer set, the TCR CDR3 went through a first round of RT-PCR.

The chain combines TRBV11-1 with TRBJ1-1; D is possibly TRBD1 (5 bases). The clonotype originates from a woman younger than 45 with Graves disease. This specimen consisted of peripheral blood mononuclear cells (PBMCs), obtained at new diagnosis, from a patient treated with antithyroid drugs. CDR3 sequence reads: CASSLAGRASTEAFF. As DNA, the CDR3 is TGTGCCAGCAGCTTAGCGGGCAGGGCGAGCACTGAAGCTTTCTTT.